This T cell receptor (beta chain) was recovered during a study of control samples from healthy donors and cancer patients. The germline V gene has CDR1 KGHSH and CDR2 LQKENI. The CDR3 runs to 13 residues. The V end was cut by 2 bases, the J end by 5 bases, with 9 bases between. The table came from immunoSEQ multiplex PCR; TCRdb's copy has only in-frame clones and leaves some out. There are some 410,000 clones in the sample; 75% to 95% occur only once, and roughly 6.4% lies in the top ten. The chain links TRBV18 to TRBJ2-5; no clear D. The sample consisted of PBMCs. The TCR originated in a middle-aged man with head and neck cancer. The CDR3 region has the DNA TGTGCCAGCTCACCAGGTCCTCGGGAGACCCAGTACTTC. Protein product: CASSPGPRETQYF.